This T cell receptor beta chain is drawn from a study of blood T cell repertoires in COVID-19. Background on the study: Some COVID-19 samples were acute and others convalescent; all came from the United States, Italy and Spain. PBMCs, B-cell-depleted T cells, or T cells were the source of the cDNA or gDNA that made up the material.

Here immunoSEQ multiplex PCR was the method, and the copy in TCRdb shows in-frame clones only, minus some. This sample has 98,000 or so clones, with 70% to 90% found just once. Germline V lookup: CDR1 GTSNPN, CDR2 SVGIG (reference sequence). There are 12 residues in the CDR3. This clonotype was sampled from a woman aged 55-69 years in a cohort sampled during active or convalescent COVID-19. The sample comprised peripheral blood. The rearrangement joins TRBV30 to TRBJ2-3; D perhaps matches TRBD1 (7 bases). The CDR3 spells CGAGQSTDTQYF. In DNA, the CDR3 is TGTGGCGCGGGACAGTCCACAGATACGCAGTATTTT. The full variable domain, rest sourced from reference TRBV30 and TRBJ2-3, is SQTIHQWPATLVQPVGSPLSLECTVEGTSNPNLYWYRQAAGRGLQLLFYSVGIGQISSEVPQNLSASRPQDRQFILSSKKLLLSDSGFYLCGAGQSTDTQYFGPGTRLTVL.